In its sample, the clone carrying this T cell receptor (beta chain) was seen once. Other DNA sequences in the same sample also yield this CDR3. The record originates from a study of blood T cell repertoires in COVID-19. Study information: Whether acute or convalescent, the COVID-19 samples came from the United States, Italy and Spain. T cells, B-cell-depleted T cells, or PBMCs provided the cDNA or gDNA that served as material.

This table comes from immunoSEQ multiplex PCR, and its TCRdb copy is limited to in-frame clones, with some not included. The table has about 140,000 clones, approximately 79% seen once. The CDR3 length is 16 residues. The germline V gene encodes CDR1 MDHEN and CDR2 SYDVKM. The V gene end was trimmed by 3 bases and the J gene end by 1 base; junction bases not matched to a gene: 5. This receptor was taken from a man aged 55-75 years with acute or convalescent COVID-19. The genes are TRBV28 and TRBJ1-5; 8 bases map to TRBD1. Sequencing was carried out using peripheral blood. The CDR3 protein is CASSFAGGGSNQPQHF. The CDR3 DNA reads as TGTGCCAGCAGTTTCGCAGGGGGCGGGAGCAATCAGCCCCAGCATTTT.